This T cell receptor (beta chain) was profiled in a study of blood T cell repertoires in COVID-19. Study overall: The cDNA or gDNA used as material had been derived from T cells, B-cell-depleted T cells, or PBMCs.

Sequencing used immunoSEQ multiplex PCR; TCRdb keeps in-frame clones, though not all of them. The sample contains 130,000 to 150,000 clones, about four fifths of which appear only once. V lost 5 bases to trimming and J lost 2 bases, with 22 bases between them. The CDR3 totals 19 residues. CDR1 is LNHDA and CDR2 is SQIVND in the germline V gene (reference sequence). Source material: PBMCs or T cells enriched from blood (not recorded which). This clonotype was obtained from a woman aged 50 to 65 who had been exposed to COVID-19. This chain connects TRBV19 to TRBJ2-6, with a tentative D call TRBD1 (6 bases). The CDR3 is CASSLPRSGWGPGANVLTF. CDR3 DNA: TGTGCCAGTAGTCTACCAAGATCTGGATGGGGGCCTGGGGCCAACGTCCTGACTTTC. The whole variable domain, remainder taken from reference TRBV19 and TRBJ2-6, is DGGITQSPKYLFRKEGQNVTLSCEQNLNHDAMYWYRQDPGQGLRLIYYSQIVNDFQKGDIAEGYSVSREKKESFPLTVTSAQKNPTAFYLCASSLPRSGWGPGANVLTFGAGSRLTVL.